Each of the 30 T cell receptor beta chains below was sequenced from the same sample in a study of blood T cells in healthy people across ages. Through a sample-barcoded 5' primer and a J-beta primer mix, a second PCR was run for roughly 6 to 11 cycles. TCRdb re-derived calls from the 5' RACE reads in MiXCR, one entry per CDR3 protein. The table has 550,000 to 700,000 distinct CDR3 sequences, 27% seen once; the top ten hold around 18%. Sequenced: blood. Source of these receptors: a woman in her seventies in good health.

CDR3 nucleotides: TGTGCCAGCTCACCCAATGTCTTTGAGCAGTTCTTC. Its translation is CASSPNVFEQFF. The rearrangement links TRBV18 to TRBJ2-5; D is undetermined. The DNA end is a closer match to TRBJ2-1, so the J assignment may be wrong. The germline V gene has CDR1 KGHSH and CDR2 LQKENI. The CDR3 has 12 residues.

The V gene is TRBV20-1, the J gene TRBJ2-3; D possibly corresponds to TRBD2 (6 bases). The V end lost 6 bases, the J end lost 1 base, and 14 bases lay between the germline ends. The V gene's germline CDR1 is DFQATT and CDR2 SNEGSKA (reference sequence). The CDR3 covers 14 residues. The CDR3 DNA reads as TGCAGTGCGAGATCGACGGGGGGCACAGATACGCAGTATTTT. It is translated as CSARSTGGTDTQYF.

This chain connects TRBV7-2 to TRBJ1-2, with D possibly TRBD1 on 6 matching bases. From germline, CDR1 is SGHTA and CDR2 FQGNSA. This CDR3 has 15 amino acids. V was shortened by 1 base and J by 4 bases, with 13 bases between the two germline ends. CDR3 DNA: TGTGCCAGCAGCTTAGGTGGCAGGGGAACCTATGGCTACACCTTC. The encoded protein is CASSLGGRGTYGYTF.

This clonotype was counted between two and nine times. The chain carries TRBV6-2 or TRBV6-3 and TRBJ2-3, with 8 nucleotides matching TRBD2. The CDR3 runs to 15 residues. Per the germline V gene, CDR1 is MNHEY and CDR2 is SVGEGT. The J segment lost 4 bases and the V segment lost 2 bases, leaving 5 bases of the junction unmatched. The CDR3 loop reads CASSYRGLEADTQYF. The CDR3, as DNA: TGTGCCAGCAGTTACAGGGGACTAGAGGCAGATACGCAGTATTTT.

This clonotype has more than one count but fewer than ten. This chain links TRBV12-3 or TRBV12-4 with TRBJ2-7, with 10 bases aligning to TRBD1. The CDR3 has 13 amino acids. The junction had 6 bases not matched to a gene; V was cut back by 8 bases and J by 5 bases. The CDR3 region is CASSWDRGHEQYF. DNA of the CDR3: TGTGCCAGCTCCTGGGACAGGGGTCACGAGCAGTACTTC.

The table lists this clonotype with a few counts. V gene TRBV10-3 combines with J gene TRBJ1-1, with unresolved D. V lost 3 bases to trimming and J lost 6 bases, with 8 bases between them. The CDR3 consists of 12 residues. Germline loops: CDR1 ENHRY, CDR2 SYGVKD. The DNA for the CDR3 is TGTGCCATCAGTGAAATGCGTTCTGAAGCTTTCTTT. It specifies CAISEMRSEAFF.

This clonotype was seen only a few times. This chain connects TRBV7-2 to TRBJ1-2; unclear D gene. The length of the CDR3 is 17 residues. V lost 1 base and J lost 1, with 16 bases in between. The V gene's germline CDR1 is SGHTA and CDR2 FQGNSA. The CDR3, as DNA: TGTGCCAGCAGCTTAGGAGGTTCGACGCGGATTAACTATGGCTACACCTTC. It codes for CASSLGGSTRINYGYTF.

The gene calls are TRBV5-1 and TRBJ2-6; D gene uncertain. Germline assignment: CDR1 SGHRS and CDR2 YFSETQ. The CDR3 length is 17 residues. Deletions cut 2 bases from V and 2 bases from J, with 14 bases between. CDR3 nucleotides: TGCGCCAGCAGCTTTTTTTCGAGTCCGGCTGGGGCCAACGTCCTGACTTTC. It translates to CASSFFSSPAGANVLTF.

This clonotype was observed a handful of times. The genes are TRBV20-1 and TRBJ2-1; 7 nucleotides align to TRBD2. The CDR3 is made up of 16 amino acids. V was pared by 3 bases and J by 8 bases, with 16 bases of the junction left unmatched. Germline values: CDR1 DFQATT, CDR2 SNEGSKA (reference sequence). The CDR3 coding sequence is TGCAGTGCTAGCGTAATAGCTCCGGGGGGTAGTGATGAGCAGTTCTTC. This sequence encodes CSASVIAPGGSDEQFF.

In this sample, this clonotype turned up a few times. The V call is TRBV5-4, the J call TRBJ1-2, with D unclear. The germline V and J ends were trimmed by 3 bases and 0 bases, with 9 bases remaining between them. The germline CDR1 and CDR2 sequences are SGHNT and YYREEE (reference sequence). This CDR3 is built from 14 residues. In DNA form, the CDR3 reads TGTGCCAGCAGCTCGGGGATTACTAACTATGGCTACACCTTC. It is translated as CASSSGITNYGYTF.

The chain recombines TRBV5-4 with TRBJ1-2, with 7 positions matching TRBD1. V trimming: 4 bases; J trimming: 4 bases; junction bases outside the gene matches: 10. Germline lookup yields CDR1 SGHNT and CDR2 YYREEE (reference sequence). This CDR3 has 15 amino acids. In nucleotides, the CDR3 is TGTGCCAGCAGCCCAGGAAGACAGGGCTTCTATGGCTACACCTTC. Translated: CASSPGRQGFYGYTF.

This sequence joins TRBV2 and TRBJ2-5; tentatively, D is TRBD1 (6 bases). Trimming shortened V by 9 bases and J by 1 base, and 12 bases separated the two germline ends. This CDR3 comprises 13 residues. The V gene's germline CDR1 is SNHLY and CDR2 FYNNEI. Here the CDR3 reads CARDLGGQETQYF. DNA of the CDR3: TGTGCCAGGGATTTAGGGGGCCAAGAGACCCAGTACTTC.

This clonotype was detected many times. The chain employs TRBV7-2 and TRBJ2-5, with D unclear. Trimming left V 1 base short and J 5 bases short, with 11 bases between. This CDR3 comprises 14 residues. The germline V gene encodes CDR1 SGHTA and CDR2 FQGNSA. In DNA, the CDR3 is TGTGCCAGCAGCTTAGTAAAGGGTTCGGAGACCCAGTACTTC. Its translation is CASSLVKGSETQYF.

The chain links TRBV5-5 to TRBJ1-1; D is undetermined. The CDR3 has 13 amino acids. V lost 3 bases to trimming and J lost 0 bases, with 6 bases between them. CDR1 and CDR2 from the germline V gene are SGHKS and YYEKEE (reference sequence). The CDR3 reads CASSSVMNTEAFF. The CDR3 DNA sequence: TGTGCCAGCAGCTCAGTCATGAACACTGAAGCTTTCTTT.

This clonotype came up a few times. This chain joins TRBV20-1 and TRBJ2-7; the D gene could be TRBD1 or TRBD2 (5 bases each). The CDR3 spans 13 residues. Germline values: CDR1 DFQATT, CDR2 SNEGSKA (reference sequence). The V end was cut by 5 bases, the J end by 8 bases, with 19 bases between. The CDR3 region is CSAYRDVIGQQYF. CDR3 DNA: TGCAGTGCTTACCGGGACGTAATCGGGCAGCAGTACTTC.

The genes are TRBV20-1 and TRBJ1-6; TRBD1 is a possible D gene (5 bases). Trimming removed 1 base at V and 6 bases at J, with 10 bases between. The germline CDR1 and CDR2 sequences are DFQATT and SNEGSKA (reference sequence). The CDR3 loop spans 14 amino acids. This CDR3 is CSARGQPRNSPLHF. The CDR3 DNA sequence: TGCAGTGCTAGAGGACAGCCGCGTAATTCACCCCTCCACTTT.

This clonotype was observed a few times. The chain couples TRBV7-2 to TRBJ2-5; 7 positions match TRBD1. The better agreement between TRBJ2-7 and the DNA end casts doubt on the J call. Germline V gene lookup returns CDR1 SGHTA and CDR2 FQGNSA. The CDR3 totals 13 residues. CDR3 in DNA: TGTGCCAGCAGCCCGGGACAGACAAGCGAGCAGTACTTC. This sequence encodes CASSPGQTSEQYF.

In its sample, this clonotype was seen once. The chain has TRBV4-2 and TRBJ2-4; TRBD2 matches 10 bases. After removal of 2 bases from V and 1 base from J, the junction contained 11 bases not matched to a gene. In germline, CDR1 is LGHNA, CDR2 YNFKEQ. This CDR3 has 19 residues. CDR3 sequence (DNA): TGTGCCAGCAGCCAAAACTTACAGGGACTAGCGTCTGCCAAAAACATTCAGTACTTC. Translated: CASSQNLQGLASAKNIQYF.

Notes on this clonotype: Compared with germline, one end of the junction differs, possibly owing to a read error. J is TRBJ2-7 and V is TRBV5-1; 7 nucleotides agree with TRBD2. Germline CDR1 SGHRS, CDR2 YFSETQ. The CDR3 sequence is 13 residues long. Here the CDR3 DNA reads TGTGCCAGCAGCTTGGTGGGGGGGGGCGAGCAGTACTTC. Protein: CASSLVGGGEQYF.

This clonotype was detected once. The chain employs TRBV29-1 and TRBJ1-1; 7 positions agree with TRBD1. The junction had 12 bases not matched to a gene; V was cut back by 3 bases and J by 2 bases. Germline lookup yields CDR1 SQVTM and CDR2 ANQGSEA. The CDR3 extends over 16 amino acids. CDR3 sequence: CSVDWAGGGTNTEAFF. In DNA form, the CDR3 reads TGCAGCGTTGACTGGGCAGGGGGAGGGACTAACACTGAAGCTTTCTTT.

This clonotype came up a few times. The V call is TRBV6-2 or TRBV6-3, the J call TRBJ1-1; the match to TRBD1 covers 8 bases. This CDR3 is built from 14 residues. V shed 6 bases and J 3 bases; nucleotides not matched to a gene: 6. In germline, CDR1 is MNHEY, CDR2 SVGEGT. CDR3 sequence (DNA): TGTGCCAGCAGCAAAGGACAGGGCTACACTGAAGCTTTCTTT. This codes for CASSKGQGYTEAFF.

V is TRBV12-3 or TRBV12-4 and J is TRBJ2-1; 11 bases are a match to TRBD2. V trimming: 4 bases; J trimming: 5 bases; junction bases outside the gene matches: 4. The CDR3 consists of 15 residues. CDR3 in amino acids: CASSSLAGVNNEQFF. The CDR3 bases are TGTGCCAGCAGTTCACTAGCGGGGGTGAACAATGAGCAGTTCTTC.

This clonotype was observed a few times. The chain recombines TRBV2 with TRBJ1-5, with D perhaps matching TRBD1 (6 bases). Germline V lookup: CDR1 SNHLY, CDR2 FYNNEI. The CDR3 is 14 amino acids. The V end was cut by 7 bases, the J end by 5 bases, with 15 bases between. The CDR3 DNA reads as TGTGCCAGCACGGGGGGCCCGAGAGATCAGCCCCAGCATTTT. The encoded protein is CASTGGPRDQPQHF.

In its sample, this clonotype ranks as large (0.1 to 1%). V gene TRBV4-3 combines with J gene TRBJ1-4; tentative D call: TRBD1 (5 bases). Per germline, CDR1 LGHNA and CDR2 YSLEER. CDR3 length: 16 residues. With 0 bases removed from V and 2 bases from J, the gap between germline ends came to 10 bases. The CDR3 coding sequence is TGCGCCAGCAGCCAAGAGGGGGGATTCACTAATGAAAAACTGTTTTTT. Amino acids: CASSQEGGFTNEKLFF.

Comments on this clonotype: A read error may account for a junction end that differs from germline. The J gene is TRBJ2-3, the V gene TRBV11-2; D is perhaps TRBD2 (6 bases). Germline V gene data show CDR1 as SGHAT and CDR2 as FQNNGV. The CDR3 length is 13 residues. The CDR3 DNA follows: TGTGCCGGCAGCTTCGGGGGAGGCGATACGCAGTATTTT. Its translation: CAGSFGGGDTQYF.

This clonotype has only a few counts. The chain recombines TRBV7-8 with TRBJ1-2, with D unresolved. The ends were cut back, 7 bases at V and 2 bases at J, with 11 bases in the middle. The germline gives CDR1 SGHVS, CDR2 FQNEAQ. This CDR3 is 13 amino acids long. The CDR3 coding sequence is TGTGCCAGCACTCCCCTAATAAACTATGGCTACACCTTC. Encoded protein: CASTPLINYGYTF.

The CDR3 reads CASSDGTGTARGGYTF. The CDR3 nucleotides are TGTGCCAGCAGTGACGGTACCGGGACAGCCAGGGGTGGCTACACCTTC. The chain employs TRBV6-4 and TRBJ1-2; TRBD1 matches at 7 bases. The V and J ends lost 2 bases and 7 bases, in that order; junction bases with no gene match: 13. Germline V lookup: CDR1 MRHNA, CDR2 SNTAGT. The CDR3 consists of 16 residues.

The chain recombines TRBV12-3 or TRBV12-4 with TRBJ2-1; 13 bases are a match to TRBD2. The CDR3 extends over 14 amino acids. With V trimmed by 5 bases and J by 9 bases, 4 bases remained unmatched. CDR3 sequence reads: CASSETSGGAEQFF. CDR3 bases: TGTGCCAGCAGTGAAACTAGCGGGGGGGCTGAGCAGTTCTTC.

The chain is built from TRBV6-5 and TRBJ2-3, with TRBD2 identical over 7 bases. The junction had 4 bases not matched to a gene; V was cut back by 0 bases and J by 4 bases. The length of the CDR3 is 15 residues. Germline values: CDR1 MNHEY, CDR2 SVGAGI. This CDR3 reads CASSYSSGVSDTQYF. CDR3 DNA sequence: TGTGCCAGCAGTTACTCGAGCGGGGTTTCAGATACGCAGTATTTT.

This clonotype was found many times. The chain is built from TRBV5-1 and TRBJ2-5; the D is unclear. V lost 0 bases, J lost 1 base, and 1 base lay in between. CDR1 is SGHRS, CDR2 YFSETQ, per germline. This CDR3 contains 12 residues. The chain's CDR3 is CASSLAQETQYF. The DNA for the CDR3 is TGCGCCAGCAGCTTGGCCCAAGAGACCCAGTACTTC.